Listed below are T cell receptor beta chains from one sample, sequenced in a study of blood T cell repertoires in COVID-19. Sequenced by immunoSEQ multiplex PCR; TCRdb stores in-frame clones only, minus some. The repertoire holds around 120,000 clones, with around four fifths as singletons. Sequencing was done on a sample of peripheral blood. These receptors came from a man between 65 and 85 years old with active or convalescent COVID-19. Each CDR3 is given with its conserved first and last residue. Fields, in order: V gene, CDR3 protein.

v_gene: TRBV9
CDR3aa: CASSARQGSTGELFF

v_gene: TRBV19
CDR3aa: CASRRRGLTNEKLFF

v_gene: TRBV27
CDR3aa: CASSPGQGYSPLHF

v_gene: TRBV19
CDR3aa: CASSMRREGEQYF

v_gene: TRBV5-1
CDR3aa: CASSRSVGEDTQYF

v_gene: TRBV5-1
CDR3aa: CAPRGVYYPPKQYF

v_gene: TRBV7-3
CDR3aa: CASSRAGGTSYNEQFF

v_gene: TRBV14
CDR3aa: CASSQAGRVAGTEAFF

v_gene: TRBV4-2
CDR3aa: CASSQDSSVAQYF

v_gene: TRBV6-6
CDR3aa: CASSPLAGYQFF

v_gene: TRBV11-2
CDR3aa: CASSIQGHEQYF